The T cell receptor beta chain described here comes from a study of Ad26.COV2.S vaccination and SARS-CoV-2 variants. Data came from immunoSEQ multiplex PCR; TCRdb stores just in-frame clones and leaves some out. In the table there are some 390,000 clones, about 89% of which are singletons. Treatment in this sample: about 20 received Ad26.COV2.S at low or high dose, single or two shots; roughly 5 received placebo; per-sample allocation not given. The study sampled participants on day 63 after the first vaccine or placebo injection. Worth noting for this clone: The antigen remains unidentified. Germline and junction disagree at one end, which may indicate a read error.

Study observations and caveats: Non-spike TCR breadth showed similarity between vaccine and placebo recipients.

CDR1 and CDR2 (germline): PRHDT, FYEKMQ (reference sequence). CDR3 size: 15 residues. The source material was peripheral blood, sampled in a trial of Ad26.COV2.S vaccine versus placebo. This chain joins TRBV13 and TRBJ2-7; 12 positions agree with TRBD2. The TCR sequence derives from a person between 18 and 65 years old who received the Ad26.COV2.S COVID-19 vaccine or a placebo. CDR3 coding DNA: TGTGCCAGCAGCATAGGACTAGCGGGATTCTACGAGCAGTACTTC. Its translation: CASSIGLAGFYEQYF.